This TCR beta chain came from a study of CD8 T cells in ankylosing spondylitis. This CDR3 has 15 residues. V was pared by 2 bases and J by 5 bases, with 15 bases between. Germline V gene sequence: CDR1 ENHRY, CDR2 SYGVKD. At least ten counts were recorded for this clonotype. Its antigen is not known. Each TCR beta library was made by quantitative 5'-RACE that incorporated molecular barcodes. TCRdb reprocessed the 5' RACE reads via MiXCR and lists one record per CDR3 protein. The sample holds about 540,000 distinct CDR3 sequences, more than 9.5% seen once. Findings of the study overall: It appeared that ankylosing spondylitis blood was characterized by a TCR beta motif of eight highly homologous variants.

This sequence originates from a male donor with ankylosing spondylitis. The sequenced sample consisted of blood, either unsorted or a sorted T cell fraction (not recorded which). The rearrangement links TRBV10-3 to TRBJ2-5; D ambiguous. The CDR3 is CAISEIAVSGETQYF. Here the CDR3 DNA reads TGTGCCATCAGTGAGATCGCGGTCTCTGGGGAGACCCAGTACTTC.